What follows is one T cell receptor beta chain and its context. Its antigen is currently unknown. The data stem from a study of identical twins. After template switching added a universal primer site, the resulting cDNA carried unique molecular identifiers. TCRdb re-analysed the 5' RACE reads in MiXCR, keeping a single row per CDR3 protein. This table has some 240,000 distinct CDR3 sequences, 8% to 11% appearing once. The study, taken as a whole, reports: An excess of low generation probability was shown by twin-shared out-of-frame alpha sequences. Researchers caution that invariant MAIT and iNKT cells could partly confound zero-insertion analyses. The study reached conclusions through statistical analysis that was cross-sectional, not following the same donors.

There are 16 residues in the CDR3. The germline V and J ends were trimmed by 0 bases and 3 bases, with 15 bases remaining between them. The germline V gene has CDR1 LGHDT and CDR2 YNNKEL (reference sequence). The source is a man in his fifties in good health. The source material was memory T cells sorted from blood. V and J are TRBV3-1 and TRBJ2-7, with D unresolved. The CDR3 bases are TGTGCCAGCAGCCAAGATGACACCCGGGCCCTCTACGAGCAGTACTTC. Translating it yields CASSQDDTRALYEQYF.